This T cell receptor (beta chain) was obtained from a study of cytomegalovirus exposure and HLA in healthy donors (dated by TCRdb to between 2016 and 2019). For context, the study as a whole: An earlier analysis of approximately 640 of the donors reported more than 250 Gb of sequence data and approximately 110 million unique TCR beta sequences from some 180 million T cells. Around 300 gigabases of sequencing data and some 85 million unique TCR sequences were included in an early release covering about 700 HLA-typed donors. Of the 350 to 450 genotyped donors, approximately 81% were placed in the genetic ancestry cluster associated with self-reported Caucasian donors. The study was designed to test whether signatures of past pathogen exposure could be identified by cataloging public T cell receptors. The T cell repertoires of under 700 subjects were profiled by immunosequencing and related to cytomegalovirus serostatus. In addition to the first cohort of around 670 subjects, a separate validation cohort of approximately 130 different subjects was used. High-throughput TCR immunosequencing, statistical association of individual TCRs with disease status, and machine learning were combined to predict cytomegalovirus infection status. A later analysis re-analyzed previously published TCR beta repertoires from 666 donors and added high-resolution HLA genotyping to study TCR occurrence patterns. Rather than drawing on any new phenotypic data, the later analysis identified candidate immune exposures from TCR beta sequences and the way those sequences occurred across donors. An earlier analysis of roughly 580 of the donors used high-throughput TCR beta sequencing to judge whether each TCR beta V gene segment behaved as functional or pseudogenic. Donor age, sex, ethnicity and CMV serostatus were compiled alongside the repertoire data. A later genetic analysis used genome-wide SNP genotypes for about 60% of the roughly 700 donors, treating that subset as a discovery cohort. All discovery cohort repertoires had been generated using a single sequencing platform. Both class I and class II loci were covered by HLA typing, at four-digit resolution. Typing coverage varied by locus: 629-630 donors for A, B, C, DRB1 and DQB1; approximately 500 for DQA1; some 610 for DPA1; approximately 490 for DPB1. Four or five DR-DQ haplotypes were handled as single units for association and clustering, since linkage in the cohort was strong. Among 398 genotyped donors of the cohort, an average of approximately 240,000 unique TCR beta nucleotide sequences were sequenced per donor, roughly 20% of them non-productive.

General findings and caveats noted by the study authors: An earlier analysis of several hundred of the donors showed that most TCR beta V segments appeared in productive rearrangements either about 87% or about 30% of the time, which broadly matched IMGT annotations. Most TCR sequences were observed very rarely across donors, whereas some public TCRs were present in many individuals. In vitro tests confirmed that a few of the cytomegalovirus-associated TCR beta chains recognize cytomegalovirus antigens. This cohort had only TCR beta chains sequenced, and the lack of alpha or paired-chain data limited which features could be detected. V-gene and J-gene trimming of TCR beta chains was associated with a missense DCLRE1C variant in a later genetic analysis, and the association was replicated in an independent cohort. Specific HLA alleles were associated with some 15,000 TCR beta sequences at a false discovery rate of 0.05 in a later analysis. Because counts were too low, roughly 18 rarely observed V segments, including chromosome 9 orphons, were left out of the earlier analysis of approximately 580 of the donors. A further reported finding was that TCR beta sequences accurately predicted the HLA-A and HLA-B alleles for most subjects in the first cohort. According to a later analysis, most CMV-associated TCR beta chains appeared to be HLA-restricted, and the HLA associations seemed to be driven largely by CMV exposure. Compared with the roughly 720-donor mean, donors in an Asian-associated ancestry cluster had fewer N-insertions in productive TCRs, according to a later genetic analysis. When HLA alleles, especially DR and DQ, strongly co-occurred, attributing TCR associations to individual alleles was difficult. Because HLA typing was unavailable for some donors at each locus, only the typed subset was used in association tests. Some IMGT-functional V segments, including TRBV6-2 and TRBV6-3, could not be told apart with the 87-base-pair reads, so those segments were excluded. Linkage disequilibrium might explain the correlated functional status among segregating V segments, but an unknown experimental factor could not be ruled out. The study gave a list of 150 to 200 TCR beta chains associated with cytomegalovirus. Immune exposure information for the cohort was limited to CMV serostatus. A later analysis reported that several top co-occurrence clusters appeared linked to parvovirus B19, influenza, CMV and Epstein-Barr virus. Roughly uniform sequencing depth across donors was assumed in presence/absence analyses, although this assumption may not hold. The authors suggested that the approach could potentially be extended to other disease states and immunological phenotypes. Cytomegalovirus status was reported to be diagnosed by the classifier with high specificity and sensitivity in both the original and validation cohorts. A cluster of highly shared sequence variants was judged likely to represent a technical artifact of the sequencing pipeline. In a later analysis, HLA-associated TCR beta chains showed more clonal expansion and lower generation probabilities than non-associated chains that were equally common. A later analysis found that TCR association rates varied across HLA loci, with DRB1 alleles showing the most associated TCRs and HLA-C alleles the fewest.

The cohort was made up of about 610 healthy bone marrow donors. At the time of sampling, every cohort member was nominally healthy, though immune exposures that went unrecorded were likely present. The donor was CMV seropositive and belonged to the group of 250 to 300 seropositive cohort members. Every donor gave a peripheral blood sample, and the peripheral blood mononuclear cells from that sample were used for TCR beta sequencing. Genomic DNA extraction from the blood cell samples was performed with the Qiagen DNeasy Blood Extraction Kit. Libraries were made using the immunoSEQ multiplex PCR assay. The multiplex PCR relied on a mix of 60 forward primers for TCR Vbeta segments and 13 reverse primers for TCR Jbeta segments. The CDR3 region of rearranged TCR beta genes was amplified from genomic DNA with a multiplex PCR assay. Amplified TCR beta libraries were sequenced as 87-base-pair reads on the Illumina HiSeq System. For the original study's pipeline: In a later analysis, 70 million to 95 million unique TCR beta chains were counted across the 690 or so repertoires, and about 10 million of these chains were shared by at least two donors. To remove PCR and sequencing errors, raw reads were error-corrected and collapsed into unique sequences using a nearest-neighbor algorithm that merged closely related sequences. Alignment of CDR3 sequences to IMGT reference sequences was used to assign V, D and J gene segments. For a sequence to be retained, a match of at least six nucleotides to both a V gene segment and a J gene segment was required. A rearrangement was called productive if the CDR3 had no stop codons and remained in frame with V and J, and every other rearrangement was called non-productive. Following IMGT convention, CDR3 was defined as the stretch from the second conserved V-encoded cysteine up to the conserved J-encoded phenylalanine. The earlier analysis of about 620 of the donors excluded sequences that lacked an unambiguous match to a single V gene segment. In an earlier analysis of approximately 610 of the donors, V segments were called functional above 56.7% productive rearrangements and were called segregating when the between-donor standard deviation exceeded 5%. A statistical classification framework was built to diagnose cytomegalovirus status from the catalog of TCR beta chain sequences. In a later analysis, TCR nucleotide sequences were compared against IMGT/GENE-DB human TR gene sequences so that V and J genes could be assigned. Using the TCRdist pipeline, a later analysis assigned CDR3 sequences along with most-parsimonious VDJ recombination scenarios. In a later analysis, each TCR beta chain was defined by its CDR3 amino acid sequence together with its V-gene family, and reads lacking a unique V-gene family were excluded. To address suspected cross-contamination and a sequencing artifact, a later analysis removed 550 to 750 highly shared, low-generation-probability nucleotide sequences. In a later analysis, a clonal expansion index was calculated for each public chain from normalized within-repertoire ranks of inferred template counts. Generation probabilities in a later analysis came from a VDJ recombination model fitted to out-of-frame rearrangements, and those results were checked against IGoR. In a later analysis, hypergeometric tests were used to score TCR-TCR, TCR-HLA and TCR-CMV co-occurrence, with a repertoire-size bias correction applied to TCR pairs. False discovery rates were estimated in a later analysis by permuting HLA or CMV assignments 20 times. In a later analysis, co-occurring TCRs were grouped using DBSCAN, and TCRdist sequence similarity was added for clustering within HLA-allele-positive subsets. For co-occurrence clustering, repertoires with fewer than 30,000 or more than 120,000 public chains were excluded, along with roughly 5 repertoires with anomalous nucleotide sharing. In TCRdb, the immuneACCESS table is reduced to in-frame sequences with V and J assigned. These tables do not hold every clone; where another copy was compared, an unresolved V gene accounts for under half, and the others remain unexplained. Clone size and the V and J calls come from that table; the DNA yielded D and trimming. The sample table contains fewer than 85,000 clones; only one count was recorded for about four fifths of them. In total, the top ten clones hold around 10% of the sample.

A word on this clone: Its antigen target is currently unknown. Base qualities are not provided; no much larger clone lies one nucleotide away.

The V end gives up 7 bases and the J end 6 bases, leaving 9 bases in the junction not matched to a gene. From the germline V gene, CDR1 is SGHRS and CDR2 is YFSETQ. From the cysteine through the phenylalanine, the CDR3 covers 14 amino acids. Only the CDR3 part of the read is kept: 42 bases, read in frame from the first base. The sequence joins TRBV5-1 to TRBJ2-1, with 8 middle bases fitting TRBD1. Sequenced input: PBMCs. The receptor comes from a male donor in good health and CMV-seropositive. The DNA sequence is TGCGCCAGCGCCGGCGGACAGGGACCCAATGAGCAGTTCTTC. Protein translation: CASAGGQGPNEQFF.